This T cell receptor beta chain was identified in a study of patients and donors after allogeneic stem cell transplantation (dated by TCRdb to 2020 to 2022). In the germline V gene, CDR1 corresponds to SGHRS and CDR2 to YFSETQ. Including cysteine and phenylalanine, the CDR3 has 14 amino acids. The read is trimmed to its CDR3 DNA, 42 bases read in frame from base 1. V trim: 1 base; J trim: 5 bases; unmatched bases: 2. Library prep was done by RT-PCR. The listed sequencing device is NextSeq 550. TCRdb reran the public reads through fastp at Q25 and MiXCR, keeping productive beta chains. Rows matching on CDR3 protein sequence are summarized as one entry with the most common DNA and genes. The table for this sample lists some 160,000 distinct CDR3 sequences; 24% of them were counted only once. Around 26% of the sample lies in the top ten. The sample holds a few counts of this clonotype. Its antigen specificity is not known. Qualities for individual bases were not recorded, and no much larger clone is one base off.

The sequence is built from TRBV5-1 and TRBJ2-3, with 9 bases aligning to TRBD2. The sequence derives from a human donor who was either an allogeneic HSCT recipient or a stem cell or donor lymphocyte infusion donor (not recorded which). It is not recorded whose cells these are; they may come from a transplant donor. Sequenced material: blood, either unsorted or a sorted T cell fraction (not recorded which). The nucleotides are TGCGCCAGCAGCTTGACTAGCGGGTTAGATACGCAGTATTTT. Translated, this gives CASSLTSGLDTQYF.